Listed below are T cell receptor beta chains from one sample, sequenced in a study of monozygotic twins with inflammatory bowel disease. TCRdb reanalyzed the 5' RACE reads, giving one entry per CDR3 protein sequence and no DNA. The sample has about 330,000 distinct CDR3 sequences. The sequenced sample was blood. These receptors were taken from a human donor with ulcerative colitis or Crohn's disease, or a healthy co-twin of an affected twin (not recorded which). The CDR3 runs from the conserved cysteine through the conserved F or W.

cdr3_length	v_call	j_call	cdr3_aa
13	TRBV27	TRBJ1-1	CASSLGRQVEAFF
15	TRBV5-1	TRBJ2-5	CASSLGRTGQETQYF
15	TRBV7-9	TRBJ1-1	CASSLEGTGDTEAFF
14	TRBV12-3/TRBV12-4	TRBJ1-1	CASSPPGQGPEAFF
15	TRBV20-1	TRBJ2-7	CSAREGGGSSYEQYF
14	TRBV7-2	TRBJ1-1	CASSPPGQVAEAFF
14	TRBV5-1	TRBJ2-7	CASSLGDSGYEQYF
14	TRBV6-1	TRBJ1-2	CASSENGRSLGYTF
16	TRBV7-2	TRBJ1-5	CASSYRGGDSNQPQHF
13	TRBV10-2	TRBJ1-6	CASSQTANSPLHF
14	TRBV6-2/TRBV6-3	TRBJ1-1	CASSPPRQATEAFF
15	TRBV3-1	TRBJ2-7	CASSQAVAGVDEQYF
13	TRBV20-1	TRBJ2-2	CSANSRATGELFF
16	TRBV28	TRBJ1-3	CASRPSGTAKGNTIYF
17	TRBV12-3/TRBV12-4	TRBJ1-1	CASSSGQDQPMNTEAFF